This passage covers 25 T cell receptor beta chains from one sample sequenced in a study of T cell repertoires in cytomegalovirus infection (dated by TCRdb to the late 2010s). For sequencing, an Illumina HiSeq 1500 was employed. TCRdb passed the public sequencing reads through fastp at Q25 and MiXCR, retaining productive beta sequences. Records with the same CDR3 protein are collapsed into one entry carrying the most frequent genes and DNA. This sample gives nearly 650,000 distinct CDR3 sequences in total; around 24% of them show up just once. Approximately 8.2% of the sample belongs to the ten largest clones. The sequencing input was CD8+ T cells from PBMCs. Receptors originate from a human donor in good health (CMV status not recorded). Some clones in this sample may be carry-over from other donors' samples.

The sample holds a few counts of this clonotype. V usage is TRBV20-1 and J usage is TRBJ2-7, with D unresolved. CDR3 length equals 14 residues. CDR1 is DFQATT, CDR2 SNEGSKA, per germline (reference sequence). CDR3 DNA: TGCAGCGCTGCCCCGGTGCAGGCCACCTACGAGCAGTACTTC. This gives the protein CSAAPVQATYEQYF.

This chain joins TRBV20-1 and TRBJ2-3; D might be TRBD1 or TRBD2, each matching 5 bases. The CDR3 length is 15 residues. CDR1 is DFQATT and CDR2 is SNEGSKA in the germline V gene (reference sequence). V dropped 2 bases and J dropped 4 bases, with 16 bases sitting between them. The CDR3 here is CSARPRGPGADTQYF. The CDR3 DNA reads TGCAGTGCTAGACCCCGGGGCCCCGGGGCAGATACGCAGTATTTT.

This clonotype appeared many times. V and J are TRBV7-6 and TRBJ2-1; TRBD2 matches 13 bases. Germline trimming cut 3 bases from V and 8 bases from J; bases unmatched to any gene: 10. The CDR3 runs 17 residues. Germline V lookup: CDR1 SGHVS, CDR2 FNYEAQ. Written as DNA, the CDR3 is TGTGCCAGCAGCTTGCCCCGACTAGCGGGGGGCGGGGATGAGCAGTTCTTC. Amino acids: CASSLPRLAGGGDEQFF. Combining the CDR3 with reference TRBV7-6 and TRBJ2-1 gives the whole variable domain GAGVSQSPRYKVTKRGQDVALRCDPISGHVSLYWYRQALGQGPEFLTYFNYEAQQDKSGLPNDRFSAERPEGSISTLTIQRTEQRDSAMYRCASSLPRLAGGGDEQFFGPGTRLTVL.

This clonotype was seen a handful of times. The chain has TRBV7-6 and TRBJ1-1; a possible D gene is TRBD1 (5 bases). CDR1 is SGHVS and CDR2 is FNYEAQ in the germline V gene. The V end was cut by 5 bases, the J end by 1 base, with 14 bases between. This CDR3 contains 15 residues. The CDR3 protein is CASSPGRQGNTEAFF. CDR3 nucleotides: TGTGCCAGCAGCCCAGGCAGGCAGGGGAACACTGAAGCTTTCTTT.

The rearrangement links TRBV7-9 to TRBJ2-5, with 11 nucleotides matching TRBD2. The CDR3 runs to 16 residues. Germline V gene lookup returns CDR1 SEHNR and CDR2 FQNEAQ (reference sequence). Germline trimming cut 2 bases from V and 3 bases from J; bases unmatched to any gene: 5. The CDR3 DNA is TGTGCCAGCAGCTTATCTAGCGGGGGGCAAAAAGAGACCCAGTACTTC. Amino acid sequence: CASSLSSGGQKETQYF. Filled out from reference TRBV7-9 and TRBJ2-5, the complete variable domain reads DTGVSQNPRHKITKRGQNVTFRCDPISEHNRLYWYRQTLGQGPEFLTYFQNEAQLEKSRLLSDRFSAERPKGSFSTLEIQRTEQGDSAMYLCASSLSSGGQKETQYFGPGTRLLVL.

The chain carries TRBV7-2 and TRBJ1-6; maybe TRBD1 (5 bases). Trimming cost V 5 bases and J 7 bases, with 18 bases left between them. This CDR3 region has 16 residues. Germline V gives CDR1 SGHTA, CDR2 FQGNSA. CDR3 sequence reads: CASSGRWGTRNSPLHF. CDR3 nucleotide sequence: TGTGCCAGCAGCGGTAGATGGGGGACTAGGAATTCACCCCTCCACTTT.

This clonotype was picked up a small number of times. The chain links TRBV15 to TRBJ1-2; 9 bases fit TRBD1. The V segment lost 0 bases and the J segment 7 bases; nucleotides outside the gene matches: 9. In germline, CDR1 is LNHNV, CDR2 YYDKDF (reference sequence). The CDR3 extends over 16 amino acids. The CDR3 protein is CATSRDMGQGLLGYTF. The CDR3 DNA reads TGTGCCACCAGCAGAGACATGGGACAGGGTCTTCTTGGCTACACCTTC. The full variable domain, rest sourced from reference TRBV15 and TRBJ1-2, is DAMVIQNPRYQVTQFGKPVTLSCSQTLNHNVMYWYQQKSSQAPKLLFHYYDKDFNNEADTPDNFQSRRPNTSFCFLDIRSPGLGDTAMYLCATSRDMGQGLLGYTFGSGTRLTVV.

This clonotype showed up just a few times. J is TRBJ2-1 and V is TRBV6-5; tentatively, D is TRBD2 (5 bases). The CDR3 has 16 amino acids. The germline V gene has CDR1 MNHEY and CDR2 SVGAGI. V shed 2 bases and J shed 5 bases, with 16 bases lying between them. The CDR3 protein is CASSYRGYQDNNEQFF. DNA for the CDR3: TGTGCCAGCAGTTACCGCGGGTATCAGGATAACAATGAGCAGTTCTTC.

The table lists this clonotype with many counts. The J gene is TRBJ1-1, the V gene TRBV28; D unclear. CDR1 is MDHEN, CDR2 SYDVKM, per germline. V lost 5 bases to trimming and J lost 3 bases, with 13 bases between them. The CDR3 length is 14 residues. The chain's CDR3 is CASSLRGLDTEAFF. CDR3 DNA sequence: TGTGCCAGCAGTCTTCGAGGGCTTGACACTGAAGCTTTCTTT.

Remarks on this clonotype: A single base separates this from a much larger clone, so it may be a read error. The chain is built from TRBV7-9 and TRBJ2-4; perhaps D is TRBD1 or TRBD2 (5 bases each). Per germline, CDR1 SEHNR and CDR2 FQNEAQ (reference sequence). CDR3 length: 17 residues. Written as DNA, the CDR3 is TGTGTCAGCAGTTCAGGGACGAGGGGCATACCCAAAAACATTCAGTACTTC. It yields the protein CVSSSGTRGIPKNIQYF. Complete variable domain (other parts from reference TRBV7-9 and TRBJ2-4): DTGVSQNPRHKITKRGQNVTFRCDPISEHNRLYWYRQTLGQGPEFLTYFQNEAQLEKSRLLSDRFSAERPKGSFSTLEIQRTEQGDSAMYLCVSSSGTRGIPKNIQYFGAGTRLSVL.

The rearrangement links TRBV29-1 to TRBJ2-3; 7 bases match TRBD2. Germline assignment: CDR1 SQVTM and CDR2 ANQGSEA. The CDR3 has 15 amino acids. The junction had 13 bases not matched to a gene; V was cut back by 8 bases and J by 2 bases. CDR3 protein: CSPVASGPITDTQYF. The CDR3 nucleotides read TGCAGCCCCGTCGCTAGCGGTCCTATCACAGATACGCAGTATTTT.

This chain joins TRBV4-1 and TRBJ2-3, with 10 bases matching TRBD2. This CDR3 has 16 amino acids. Germline trimming cut 0 bases from V and 4 bases from J; bases unmatched to any gene: 4. Germline lookup yields CDR1 MGHRA and CDR2 YSYEKL. For the CDR3, the DNA is TGCGCCAGCAGCCAAGAGCGGCTAGCGGGGGCAGATACGCAGTATTTT. Translating gives CASSQERLAGADTQYF.

This rearrangement joins TRBV2 to TRBJ2-2; D gene ambiguous. Trimming pared 0 bases from V and 4 bases from J, leaving 6 bases between. Germline values: CDR1 SNHLY, CDR2 FYNNEI. There are 14 residues in the CDR3. CDR3 nucleotides: TGTGCCAGCAGTGAAGCGGTCTCCACCGGGGAGCTGTTTTTT. Protein: CASSEAVSTGELFF.

This chain joins TRBV20-1 and TRBJ2-3, with D perhaps TRBD1 or TRBD2 (5 bases each). V was trimmed by 5 bases and J by 6 bases, leaving 18 bases between them. Germline V gene sequence: CDR1 DFQATT, CDR2 SNEGSKA (reference sequence). CDR3 size: 14 residues. CDR3 amino acids: CSAEDGTPVDTQYF. In DNA, the CDR3 is TGCAGTGCTGAAGACGGGACCCCGGTGGATACGCAGTATTTT.

The rearrangement links TRBV6-6 to TRBJ1-5; possible D gene TRBD1, 6 bases. V was pared by 2 bases and J by 5 bases, with 10 bases between. There are 14 residues in the CDR3. Germline V gene sequence: CDR1 MNHNY, CDR2 SVGAGI (reference sequence). The CDR3 DNA is TGTGCCAGCAGTTACCAGGGGTCCTATCAGCCCCAGCATTTT. Protein product: CASSYQGSYQPQHF.

The genes are TRBV28 and TRBJ2-5; 9 nucleotides align to TRBD1. J was trimmed by 3 bases and V by 7 bases; bases with no gene match: 12. The CDR3 covers 16 residues. Germline V gene lookup returns CDR1 MDHEN and CDR2 SYDVKM. This CDR3 is CASTYKPGQGKETQYF. CDR3 nucleotide sequence: TGTGCCAGCACCTATAAACCGGGACAGGGCAAAGAGACCCAGTACTTC.

The gene calls are TRBV5-8 and TRBJ2-1; 14 positions agree with TRBD2. The CDR3 contains 15 residues. Germline values: CDR1 SGHTS, CDR2 YDEGEE. Losses at the gene ends were 10 bases for V and 0 bases for J; bases not matched to a gene: 3. The CDR3 loop reads CAGGLAGDSYNEQFF. The CDR3 DNA sequence: TGTGCCGGGGGACTAGCGGGGGACTCCTACAATGAGCAGTTCTTC. Looking up the rest from reference TRBV5-8 and TRBJ2-1 gives the full variable domain: EAGVTQSPTHLIKTRGQQATLRCSPISGHTSVYWYQQALGLGLQFLLWYDEGEERNRGNFPPRFSGRQFPNYSSELNVNALELEDSALYLCAGGLAGDSYNEQFFGPGTRLTVL.

This clonotype was recorded a few times. The V and J genes are TRBV29-1 and TRBJ1-1; 8 bases agree with TRBD1. Germline V CDR1 and CDR2: SQVTM, ANQGSEA. This CDR3 region has 12 residues. V lost 6 bases and J lost 7; bases outside the gene matches: 7. The chain's CDR3 is CSVQGEGLEAFF. CDR3 bases: TGCAGCGTACAGGGGGAAGGTCTTGAAGCTTTCTTT.

This clonotype showed up just a few times. The chain recombines TRBV10-3 with TRBJ1-1; the D gene is possibly TRBD1 (5 bases). Germline assignment: CDR1 ENHRY and CDR2 SYGVKD. CDR3 length: 15 amino acids. Trimming removed 1 base from V and 1 base from J, with 10 bases in between. CDR3: CAISELSGKNTEAFF. The CDR3 nucleotides are TGTGCCATCAGTGAGTTGTCAGGGAAGAACACTGAAGCTTTCTTT.

This clonotype was found a few times. The chain joins TRBV28 to TRBJ1-5; TRBD1 matches 8 bases. J was trimmed by 0 bases and V by 5 bases; bases with no gene match: 12. CDR1 MDHEN and CDR2 SYDVKM come from the germline V gene. CDR3 length: 18 residues. This CDR3 reads CASSLGQGSKYSNQPQHF. CDR3 nucleotide sequence: TGTGCCAGCAGTCTAGGACAGGGATCGAAATATAGCAATCAGCCCCAGCATTTT.

Only a few counts were recorded for this clonotype. The rearrangement uses TRBV24-1 and TRBJ2-1; 9 bases are a match to TRBD1. Germline V gene lookup returns CDR1 KGHDR and CDR2 SFDVKD. V was clipped by 5 bases and J by 3 bases; unmatched bases: 13. This CDR3 contains 18 residues. The CDR3: CATSGPFSGTGIYNEQFF. The CDR3 DNA reads TGTGCCACCAGTGGCCCTTTTTCCGGGACAGGGATCTACAATGAGCAGTTCTTC.

This sequence joins TRBV6-8 and TRBJ2-2; D is undetermined. Germline loops: CDR1 MNHGY, CDR2 SAAAGT. This CDR3 is 12 amino acids long. The V gene lost 0 bases and the J gene lost 8 bases, with 4 bases spanning the gap. CDR3 in amino acids: CASSYSEGELFF. CDR3 coding DNA: TGTGCCAGCAGTTACTCGGAGGGGGAGCTGTTTTTT.

The V and J genes are TRBV7-6 and TRBJ2-6; TRBD2 agrees at 10 bases. The CDR3 sequence is 17 residues long. Looked up from germline, CDR1 is SGHVS and CDR2 is FNYEAQ. With 7 bases clipped from V and 1 base from J, the junction kept 7 bases outside the gene matches. CDR3 in DNA: TGTGCCAGCACCAACCTAGCGGGGGCTTCTGGGGCCAACGTCCTGACTTTC. This codes for CASTNLAGASGANVLTF. The full variable domain, completed using reference TRBV7-6 and TRBJ2-6, is GAGVSQSPRYKVTKRGQDVALRCDPISGHVSLYWYRQALGQGPEFLTYFNYEAQQDKSGLPNDRFSAERPEGSISTLTIQRTEQRDSAMYRCASTNLAGASGANVLTFGAGSRLTVL.

This clonotype has more than one count but fewer than ten. The rearrangement uses TRBV6-2 or TRBV6-3 and TRBJ2-2; tentative D call: TRBD2 (5 bases). Germline values: CDR1 MNHEY, CDR2 SVGEGT. V was cut by 7 bases and J by 3 bases, with 6 bases left in between. CDR3 size: 12 residues. CDR3 coding DNA: TGTGCCAGCAAGCGGTACACCGGGGAGCTGTTTTTT. It codes for CASKRYTGELFF.

This clonotype was recorded many times. This rearrangement joins TRBV12-3 or TRBV12-4 to TRBJ2-1; TRBD2 matches 12 bases. The CDR3 has 16 residues. Germline trimming cut 4 bases from V and 6 bases from J; bases unmatched to any gene: 7. DNA for the CDR3: TGTGCCAGCAGTTCAATCCTAGCGGGGGGGATCAATGAGCAGTTCTTC. Translation: CASSSILAGGINEQFF.